This is a list of T cell receptor beta chains from one sample in a study of T cell changes during pregnancy in multiple sclerosis. Profiling relied on immunoSEQ multiplex PCR, and the TCRdb table lists in-frame clones only, not all of them. The table shows 30,000 or so clones, with approximately 94% occurring only once. Sample: CD4+ T cells from peripheral blood mononuclear cells, taken after pregnancy. Every receptor here comes from a female donor with multiple sclerosis, enrolled in a pregnancy study. Both conserved end residues are part of each CDR3. D genes are given only for firm matches. Clone sizes are given selectively: once, few, many, or a class where the clone is expanded.

d_call: NA; v_call: TRBV7-2; j_call: TRBJ1-5; clone_size: NA; cdr3_nt: TGTGCCAGCAGCCCTCCTTTTGTTCAGCCCCAGCATTTT; cdr3_aa: CASSPPFVQPQHF
d_call: NA; v_call: TRBV5-1; j_call: TRBJ1-2; clone_size: NA; cdr3_nt: TGCGCCAGCAGCTTGGAACAGAACTATGGCTACACCTTC; cdr3_aa: CASSLEQNYGYTF
d_call: NA; v_call: TRBV9; j_call: TRBJ1-1; clone_size: NA; cdr3_nt: TGTGCCAGCAGCCCTGGACTGACTAAGAACACTGAAGCTTTCTTT; cdr3_aa: CASSPGLTKNTEAFF
d_call: TRBD1; v_call: TRBV6-5; j_call: TRBJ1-1; clone_size: NA; cdr3_nt: TGTGCCAGCGGTTACGGACAGGGGACCACTGAAGCTTTCTTT; cdr3_aa: CASGYGQGTTEAFF
d_call: TRBD1; v_call: TRBV5-6; j_call: TRBJ2-1; clone_size: NA; cdr3_nt: TGTGCCAGCAGCCCGGGGACAGGGGGATTTAATGAGCAGTTCTTC; cdr3_aa: CASSPGTGGFNEQFF
d_call: TRBD2; v_call: TRBV18; j_call: TRBJ2-7; clone_size: few; cdr3_nt: TGTGCCAGCTCACCAAAACTAGCGGGAGACGAGCAGTACTTC; cdr3_aa: CASSPKLAGDEQYF
d_call: NA; v_call: TRBV18; j_call: TRBJ2-7; clone_size: NA; cdr3_nt: TGTGCCAGCTCACCACCGTCTAGCAGTTCCTACGAGCAGTACTTC; cdr3_aa: CASSPPSSSSYEQYF
d_call: TRBD2; v_call: TRBV10-3; j_call: TRBJ2-1; clone_size: NA; cdr3_nt: TGTGCCATCAGTGAGTCGGGGCTAGCGGGTACCTCCCCCGAGCAGTTCTTC; cdr3_aa: CAISESGLAGTSPEQFF
d_call: TRBD2; v_call: TRBV7-8; j_call: TRBJ2-3; clone_size: few; cdr3_nt: TGTGCCAGCAGCCCCAGAGCGGGGGGGCGATTGTCGGCAGATACGCAGTATTTT; cdr3_aa: CASSPRAGGRLSADTQYF
d_call: TRBD2; v_call: TRBV28; j_call: TRBJ2-7; clone_size: NA; cdr3_nt: TGTGCCAGCACCTCAGCGGGATCCCCTTACGAGCAGTACTTC; cdr3_aa: CASTSAGSPYEQYF
d_call: NA; v_call: TRBV5-1; j_call: TRBJ2-3; clone_size: NA; cdr3_nt: TGCGCCAGCAGCTTGGTCCCCCAGAACACAGATACGCAGTATTTT; cdr3_aa: CASSLVPQNTDTQYF
d_call: NA; v_call: TRBV27; j_call: TRBJ2-2; clone_size: NA; cdr3_nt: TGTGCCAGCTGTCGTGCTTCGGGGAATAGATTAACCGGGGAGCTGTTTTTT; cdr3_aa: CASCRASGNRLTGELFF
d_call: NA; v_call: TRBV18; j_call: TRBJ2-1; clone_size: few; cdr3_nt: TGTGCCAGCTCACCACCGATGACAGTCAATGAGCAGTTCTTC; cdr3_aa: CASSPPMTVNEQFF
d_call: TRBD2; v_call: TRBV28; j_call: TRBJ2-1; clone_size: NA; cdr3_nt: TGTGCCAGCAGTTTGTCACTAGCGGGAGGTATTTCCTACAATGAGCAGTTCTTC; cdr3_aa: CASSLSLAGGISYNEQFF
d_call: NA; v_call: TRBV19; j_call: TRBJ1-4; clone_size: NA; cdr3_nt: TGTGCCGTACCGGAGGCGGAAAAACTGTTTTTT; cdr3_aa: CAVPEAEKLFF
d_call: TRBD2; v_call: TRBV7-3; j_call: TRBJ2-5; clone_size: NA; cdr3_nt: TGTGCCAGCAGCTTAACAGGGACTAGCGGGGGGAGGGAGACCCAGTACTTC; cdr3_aa: CASSLTGTSGGRETQYF
d_call: TRBD2; v_call: TRBV7-2; j_call: TRBJ2-5; clone_size: NA; cdr3_nt: TGTGCCAGCAGCTTAGGCTCGGGAGGGGCAGAGACCCAGTACTTC; cdr3_aa: CASSLGSGGAETQYF
d_call: TRBD1; v_call: TRBV6-1; j_call: TRBJ1-5; clone_size: few; cdr3_nt: TGTGCCAGCAGTATGACAGGGGAGGGCAATCAGCCCCAGCATTTT; cdr3_aa: CASSMTGEGNQPQHF
d_call: NA; v_call: TRBV5-1; j_call: TRBJ1-1; clone_size: NA; cdr3_nt: TGCGCCAGCAGCTTGGGGCAACAGGGTACCACTGAAGCTTTCTTT; cdr3_aa: CASSLGQQGTTEAFF
d_call: TRBD1; v_call: TRBV11-2; j_call: TRBJ1-1; clone_size: NA; cdr3_nt: TGTGCCAGCAGCCCCAGACAGGGGGCGGGCACTGAAGCTTTCTTT; cdr3_aa: CASSPRQGAGTEAFF
d_call: TRBD1; v_call: TRBV6-1; j_call: TRBJ1-4; clone_size: NA; cdr3_nt: TGTGCCAGCAGTGACAGGGGGCGGGCAGGTGAAAAACTGTTTTTT; cdr3_aa: CASSDRGRAGEKLFF
d_call: NA; v_call: TRBV9; j_call: TRBJ1-1; clone_size: NA; cdr3_nt: TGTGCCAGCAGCGACAGGGTAGACACTGAAGCTTTCTTT; cdr3_aa: CASSDRVDTEAFF
d_call: TRBD2; v_call: TRBV5-4; j_call: TRBJ2-5; clone_size: NA; cdr3_nt: TGTGCCAGCAGCTTAGGTAGCGGGGCGGCGGAGACCCAGTACTTC; cdr3_aa: CASSLGSGAAETQYF
d_call: TRBD2; v_call: TRBV10-2; j_call: TRBJ2-3; clone_size: NA; cdr3_nt: TGCGCCAGCAGTGATCGGGCGGGAGGGACAGATACGCAGTATTTT; cdr3_aa: CASSDRAGGTDTQYF
d_call: TRBD1; v_call: TRBV7-9; j_call: TRBJ2-3; clone_size: NA; cdr3_nt: TGTGCCAGCAGCCGGGACAGCCCCACAGATACGCAGTATTTT; cdr3_aa: CASSRDSPTDTQYF
d_call: TRBD1; v_call: TRBV9; j_call: TRBJ2-3; clone_size: NA; cdr3_nt: TGTGCCAGCAGTGCTCAGACAGGGGGTGGTGGAGATACGCAGTATTTT; cdr3_aa: CASSAQTGGGGDTQYF
d_call: TRBD1; v_call: TRBV5-1; j_call: TRBJ1-1; clone_size: NA; cdr3_nt: TGCGCCAGCAGCTTGGTGGACAGGGGATTGGAAGCTTTCTTT; cdr3_aa: CASSLVDRGLEAFF
d_call: NA; v_call: TRBV5-1; j_call: TRBJ2-2; clone_size: NA; cdr3_nt: TGCGCCAGCAGCTTGGTCCAGAAGAACACCGGGGAGCTGTTTTTT; cdr3_aa: CASSLVQKNTGELFF
d_call: NA; v_call: TRBV2; j_call: TRBJ2-1; clone_size: NA; cdr3_nt: TGTGCCAGCAGTGACCCACTCTCCTACAATGAGCAGTTCTTC; cdr3_aa: CASSDPLSYNEQFF
d_call: NA; v_call: TRBV11-2; j_call: TRBJ2-7; clone_size: once; cdr3_nt: TGTGCCAGCAGCCATCCGGCGGGCCCCTACGAGCAGTACTTC; cdr3_aa: CASSHPAGPYEQYF
d_call: TRBD2; v_call: TRBV7-2; j_call: TRBJ2-3; clone_size: once; cdr3_nt: TGTGCCAGCAGAGCAGCGGGAGCGTCTGTAGATACGCAGTATTTT; cdr3_aa: CASRAAGASVDTQYF
d_call: TRBD1; v_call: TRBV7-6; j_call: TRBJ2-3; clone_size: NA; cdr3_nt: TGTGCCAGCAGTCAAAAACCACTTTTCGGGACAGGGGTAGGGTCTAGCACAGATACGCAGTATTTT; cdr3_aa: CASSQKPLFGTGVGSSTDTQYF
d_call: NA; v_call: TRBV5-1; j_call: TRBJ1-3; clone_size: NA; cdr3_nt: TGCGCCAGCAGCTTGCCCCAGGGCTCTGGAAACACCATATATTTT; cdr3_aa: CASSLPQGSGNTIYF
d_call: NA; v_call: TRBV7-8; j_call: TRBJ2-1; clone_size: NA; cdr3_nt: TGTGCCAGCAGCTTATTATCATCCGGGAACCGAGATCTGTTCTTC; cdr3_aa: CASSLLSSGNRDLFF
d_call: NA; v_call: TRBV9; j_call: TRBJ1-3; clone_size: once; cdr3_nt: TGTGCCAGCAGCGCACAACTAATCTCTGGAAACACCATATATTTT; cdr3_aa: CASSAQLISGNTIYF
d_call: TRBD1; v_call: TRBV11-2; j_call: TRBJ2-5; clone_size: NA; cdr3_nt: TGTGCCAGCAGCTTCCAGGGGGCGCGGGAGACCCAGTACTTC; cdr3_aa: CASSFQGARETQYF
d_call: NA; v_call: TRBV27; j_call: TRBJ1-1; clone_size: NA; cdr3_nt: TGTGCCAGCAGTTTTTACAGGGAATCTGAAGCTTTCTTT; cdr3_aa: CASSFYRESEAFF
d_call: NA; v_call: TRBV19; j_call: TRBJ1-1; clone_size: NA; cdr3_nt: TGTGCCAGTAGTCTATCAAAAGGACAGATGAACACTGAAGCTTTCTTT; cdr3_aa: CASSLSKGQMNTEAFF
d_call: NA; v_call: TRBV4-3; j_call: TRBJ2-7; clone_size: NA; cdr3_nt: TGCGCCAGCAGCGAGGACAGACGGAATGGGCTGCCCCAGTACTTC; cdr3_aa: CASSEDRRNGLPQYF
d_call: NA; v_call: TRBV19; j_call: TRBJ2-5; clone_size: NA; cdr3_nt: TGTGCCAGTAGTATGATTGGGGGGAGAGGAAAAGAGACCCAGTACTTC; cdr3_aa: CASSMIGGRGKETQYF
d_call: TRBD2; v_call: TRBV6-5; j_call: TRBJ2-5; clone_size: NA; cdr3_nt: TGTGCCAGCAGTTGGGACTACCACCAAGAGACCCAGTACTTC; cdr3_aa: CASSWDYHQETQYF
d_call: TRBD2; v_call: TRBV10-1; j_call: TRBJ2-5; clone_size: NA; cdr3_nt: TGCGCCAGGGGACTAGCGGGAGGAGGGGGGGAGACCCAGTACTTC; cdr3_aa: CARGLAGGGGETQYF
d_call: NA; v_call: TRBV11-2; j_call: TRBJ1-1; clone_size: NA; cdr3_nt: TGTGCCAGCAGCCCCGCACAGGGTTGGACTGAAGCTTTCTTT; cdr3_aa: CASSPAQGWTEAFF
d_call: TRBD2; v_call: TRBV9; j_call: TRBJ2-3; clone_size: once; cdr3_nt: TGTGCCAGCAGCTCCGGGACTAGCGGGATCACAGATACGCAGTATTTT; cdr3_aa: CASSSGTSGITDTQYF
d_call: TRBD2; v_call: TRBV6-1; j_call: TRBJ2-2; clone_size: NA; cdr3_nt: TGTGCCAGCAGTGTACCAGCGGGAAACACCGGGGAGCTGTTTTTT; cdr3_aa: CASSVPAGNTGELFF